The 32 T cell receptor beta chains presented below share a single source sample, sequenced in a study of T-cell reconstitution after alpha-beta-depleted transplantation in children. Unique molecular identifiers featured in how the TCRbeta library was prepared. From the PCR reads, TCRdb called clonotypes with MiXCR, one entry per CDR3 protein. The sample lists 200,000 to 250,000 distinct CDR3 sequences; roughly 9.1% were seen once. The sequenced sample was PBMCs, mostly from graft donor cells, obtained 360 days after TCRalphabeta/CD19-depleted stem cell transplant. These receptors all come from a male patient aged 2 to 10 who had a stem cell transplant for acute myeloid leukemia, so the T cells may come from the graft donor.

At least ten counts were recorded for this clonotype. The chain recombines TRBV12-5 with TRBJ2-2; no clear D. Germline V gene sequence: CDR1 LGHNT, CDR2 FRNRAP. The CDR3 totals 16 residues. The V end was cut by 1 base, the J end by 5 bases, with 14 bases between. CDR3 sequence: CASGLDSLGGTGELFF. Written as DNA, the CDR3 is TGTGCTAGTGGTTTGGACAGCCTGGGTGGGACCGGGGAGCTGTTTTTT.

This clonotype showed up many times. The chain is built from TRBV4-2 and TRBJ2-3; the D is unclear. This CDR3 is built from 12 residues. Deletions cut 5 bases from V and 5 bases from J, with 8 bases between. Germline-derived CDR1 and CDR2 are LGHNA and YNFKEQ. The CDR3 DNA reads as TGTGCCAGCAGCTTGAGGATAGATACGCAGTATTTT. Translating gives CASSLRIDTQYF.

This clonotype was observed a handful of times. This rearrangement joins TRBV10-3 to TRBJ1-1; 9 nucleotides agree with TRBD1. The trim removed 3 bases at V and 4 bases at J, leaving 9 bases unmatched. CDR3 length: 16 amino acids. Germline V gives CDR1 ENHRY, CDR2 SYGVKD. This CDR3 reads CAISEPNRGRGTEAFF. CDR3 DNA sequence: TGTGCCATCAGTGAACCGAACAGGGGGCGCGGCACTGAAGCTTTCTTT.

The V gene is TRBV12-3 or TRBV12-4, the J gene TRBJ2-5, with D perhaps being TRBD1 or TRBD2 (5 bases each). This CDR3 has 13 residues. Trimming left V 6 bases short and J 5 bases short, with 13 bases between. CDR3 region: CASSRGVEETQYF. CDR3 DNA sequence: TGTGCCAGCAGCCGAGGGGTTGAGGAGACCCAGTACTTC.

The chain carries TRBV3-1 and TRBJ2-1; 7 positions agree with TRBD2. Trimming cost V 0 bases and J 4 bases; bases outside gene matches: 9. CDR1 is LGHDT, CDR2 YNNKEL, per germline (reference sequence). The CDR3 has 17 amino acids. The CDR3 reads CASSQDFPSSGYNEQFF. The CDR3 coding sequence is TGTGCCAGCAGCCAAGATTTCCCCTCTAGCGGTTACAATGAGCAGTTCTTC.

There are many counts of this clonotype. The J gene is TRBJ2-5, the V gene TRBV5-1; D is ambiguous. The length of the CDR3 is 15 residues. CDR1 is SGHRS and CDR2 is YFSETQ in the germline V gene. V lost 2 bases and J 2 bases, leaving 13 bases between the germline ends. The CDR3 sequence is CASSLLRLGQETQYF. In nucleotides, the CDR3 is TGCGCCAGCAGCTTACTGAGACTGGGACAAGAGACCCAGTACTTC. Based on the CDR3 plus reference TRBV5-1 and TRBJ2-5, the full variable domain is KAGVTQTPRYLIKTRGQQVTLSCSPISGHRSVSWYQQTPGQGLQFLFEYFSETQRNKGNFPGRFSGRQFSNSRSEMNVSTLELGDSALYLCASSLLRLGQETQYFGPGTRLLVL.

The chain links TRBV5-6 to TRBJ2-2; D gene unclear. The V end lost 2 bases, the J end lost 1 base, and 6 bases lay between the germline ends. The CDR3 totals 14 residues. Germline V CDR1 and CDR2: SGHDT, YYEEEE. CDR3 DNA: TGTGCCAGCAGCTTCACGGTGAACACCGGGGAGCTGTTTTTT. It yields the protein CASSFTVNTGELFF. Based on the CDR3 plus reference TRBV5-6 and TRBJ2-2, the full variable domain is DAGVTQSPTHLIKTRGQQVTLRCSPKSGHDTVSWYQQALGQGPQFIFQYYEEEERQRGNFPDRFSGHQFPNYSSELNVNALLLGDSALYLCASSFTVNTGELFFGEGSRLTVL.

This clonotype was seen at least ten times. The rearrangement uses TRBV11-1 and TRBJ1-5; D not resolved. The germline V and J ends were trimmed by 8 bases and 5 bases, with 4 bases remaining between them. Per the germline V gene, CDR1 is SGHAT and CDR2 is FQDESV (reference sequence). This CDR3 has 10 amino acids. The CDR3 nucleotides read TGTGCCAGCCCCCATCAGCCCCAGCATTTT. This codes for CASPHQPQHF.

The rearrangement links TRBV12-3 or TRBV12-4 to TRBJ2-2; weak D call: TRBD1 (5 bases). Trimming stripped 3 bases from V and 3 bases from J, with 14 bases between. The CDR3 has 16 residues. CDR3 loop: CASSFREDKHTGELFF. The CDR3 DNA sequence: TGTGCCAGCAGTTTTCGTGAGGACAAACACACCGGGGAGCTGTTTTTT.

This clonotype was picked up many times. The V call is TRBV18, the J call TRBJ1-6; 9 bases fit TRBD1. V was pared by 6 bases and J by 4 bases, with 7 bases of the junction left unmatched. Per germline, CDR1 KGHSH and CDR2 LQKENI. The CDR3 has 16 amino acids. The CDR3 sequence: CASSEDRGQYNSPLHF. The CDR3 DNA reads TGTGCCAGCTCGGAGGACAGGGGACAATATAATTCACCCCTCCACTTT.

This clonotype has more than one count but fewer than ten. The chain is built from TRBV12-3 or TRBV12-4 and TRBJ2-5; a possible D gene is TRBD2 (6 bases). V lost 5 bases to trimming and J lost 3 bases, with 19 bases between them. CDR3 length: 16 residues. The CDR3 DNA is TGTGCCAGCAGTGGAGGGGCGGTGTCGAGGGAAGAGACCCAGTACTTC. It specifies CASSGGAVSREETQYF.

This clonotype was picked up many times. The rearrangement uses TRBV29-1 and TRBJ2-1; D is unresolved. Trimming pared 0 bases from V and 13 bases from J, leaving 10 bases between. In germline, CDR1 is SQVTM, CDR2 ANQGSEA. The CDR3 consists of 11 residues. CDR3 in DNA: TGCAGCGTTGAAGAGTCTAATCCTCAGTTCTTC. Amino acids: CSVEESNPQFF.

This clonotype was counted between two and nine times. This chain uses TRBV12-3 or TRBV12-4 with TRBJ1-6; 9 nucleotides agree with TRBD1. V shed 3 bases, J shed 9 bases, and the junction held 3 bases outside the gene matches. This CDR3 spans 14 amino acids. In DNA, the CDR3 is TGTGCCAGCAGTTTCGGACAGGGGAGTTCACCCCTCCACTTT. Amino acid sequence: CASSFGQGSSPLHF.

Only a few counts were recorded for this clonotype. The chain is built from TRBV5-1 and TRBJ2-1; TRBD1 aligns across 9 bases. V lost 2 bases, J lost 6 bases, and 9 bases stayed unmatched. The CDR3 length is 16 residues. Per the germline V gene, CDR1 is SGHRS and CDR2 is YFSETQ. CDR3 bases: TGCGCCAGCAGCTTACAGGGGGCTAAGAGGGGCAATGAGCAGTTCTTC. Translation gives CASSLQGAKRGNEQFF.

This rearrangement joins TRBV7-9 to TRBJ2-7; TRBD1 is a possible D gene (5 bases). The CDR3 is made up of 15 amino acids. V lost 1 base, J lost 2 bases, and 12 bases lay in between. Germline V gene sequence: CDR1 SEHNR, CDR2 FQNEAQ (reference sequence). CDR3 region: CASSLDGRDTYEQYF. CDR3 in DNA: TGTGCCAGCAGCTTAGATGGCAGGGATACCTACGAGCAGTACTTC.

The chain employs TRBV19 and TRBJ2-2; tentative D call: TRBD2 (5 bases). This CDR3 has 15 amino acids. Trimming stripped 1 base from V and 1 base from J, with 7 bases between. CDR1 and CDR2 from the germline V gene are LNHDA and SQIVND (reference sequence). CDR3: CASSIVGGNTGELFF. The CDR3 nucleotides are TGTGCCAGTAGTATAGTTGGAGGGAACACCGGGGAGCTGTTTTTT.

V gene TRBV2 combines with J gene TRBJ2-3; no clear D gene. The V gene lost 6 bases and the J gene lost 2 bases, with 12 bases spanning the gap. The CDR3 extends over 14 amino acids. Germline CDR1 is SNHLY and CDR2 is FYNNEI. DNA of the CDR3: TGTGCCAGCAGGGACCCCGGCAACACAGATACGCAGTATTTT. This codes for CASRDPGNTDTQYF.

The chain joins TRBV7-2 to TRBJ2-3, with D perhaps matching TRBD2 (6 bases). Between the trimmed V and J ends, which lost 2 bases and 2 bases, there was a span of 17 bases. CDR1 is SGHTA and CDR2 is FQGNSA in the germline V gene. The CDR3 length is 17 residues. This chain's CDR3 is CASSLPRLGGITDTQYF. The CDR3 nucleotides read TGTGCCAGCAGCTTACCTAGACTAGGCGGAATCACAGATACGCAGTATTTT.

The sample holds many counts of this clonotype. The CDR3 loop reads CASSRFSLYTQYF. The CDR3 nucleotides read TGTGCCAGCAGCCGATTTAGTCTCTATACGCAGTATTTT. The gene calls are TRBV5-6 and TRBJ2-3, with D unresolved. This CDR3 comprises 13 residues. Germline CDR1 reads SGHDT; CDR2 reads YYEEEE. V gave up 4 bases and J gave up 7 bases, with 13 bases separating them.

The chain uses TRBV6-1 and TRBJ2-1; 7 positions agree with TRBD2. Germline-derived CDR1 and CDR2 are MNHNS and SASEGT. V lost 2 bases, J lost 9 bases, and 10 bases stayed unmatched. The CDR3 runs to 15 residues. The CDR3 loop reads CASSEIRPPGGEQFF. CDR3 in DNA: TGTGCCAGCAGTGAAATCCGGCCTCCGGGGGGTGAGCAGTTCTTC.

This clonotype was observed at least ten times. The CDR3 region has the DNA TGTGCCATCAGTGAACTGAGGGGAGTCGGCACCGGGGAGCTGTTTTTT. Translated: CAISELRGVGTGELFF. The chain joins TRBV10-3 to TRBJ2-2, with D perhaps given as TRBD1 or TRBD2 (5 bases each). V was clipped by 3 bases and J by 4 bases, with 15 bases between them. The CDR3 has 16 amino acids. Germline-derived CDR1 and CDR2 are ENHRY and SYGVKD.

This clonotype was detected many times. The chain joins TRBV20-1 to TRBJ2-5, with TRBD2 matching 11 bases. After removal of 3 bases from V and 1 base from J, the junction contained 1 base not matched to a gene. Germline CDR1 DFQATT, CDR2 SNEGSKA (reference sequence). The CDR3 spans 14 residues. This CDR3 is CSASTSGGQETQYF. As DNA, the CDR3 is TGCAGTGCTAGTACTAGCGGGGGCCAAGAGACCCAGTACTTC.

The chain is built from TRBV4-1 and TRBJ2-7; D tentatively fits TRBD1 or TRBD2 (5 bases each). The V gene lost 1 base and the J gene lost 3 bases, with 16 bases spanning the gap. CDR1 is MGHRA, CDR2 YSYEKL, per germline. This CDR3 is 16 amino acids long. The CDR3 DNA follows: TGCGCCAGCAGCCAAGCCCTCACCCTGAGGGGCTACGAGCAGTACTTC. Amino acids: CASSQALTLRGYEQYF.

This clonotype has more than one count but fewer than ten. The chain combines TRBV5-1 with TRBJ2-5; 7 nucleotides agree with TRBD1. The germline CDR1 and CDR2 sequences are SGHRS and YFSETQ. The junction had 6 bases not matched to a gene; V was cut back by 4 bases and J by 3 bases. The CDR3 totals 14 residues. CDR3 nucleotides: TGCGCCAGCAGCGCCGGGACAGCAGAAGAGACCCAGTACTTC. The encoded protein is CASSAGTAEETQYF.

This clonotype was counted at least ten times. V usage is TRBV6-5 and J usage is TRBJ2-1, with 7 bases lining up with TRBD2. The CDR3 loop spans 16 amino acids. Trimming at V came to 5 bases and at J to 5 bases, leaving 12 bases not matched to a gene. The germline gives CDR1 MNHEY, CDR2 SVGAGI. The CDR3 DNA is TGTGCCAGCAGTCTCTATGGGGGAGGGGAAAACAATGAGCAGTTCTTC. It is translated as CASSLYGGGENNEQFF.

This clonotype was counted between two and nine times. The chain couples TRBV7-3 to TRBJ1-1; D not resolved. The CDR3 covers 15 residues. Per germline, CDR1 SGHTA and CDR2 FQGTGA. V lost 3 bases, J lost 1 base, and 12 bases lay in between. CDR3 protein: CASSLGVLANTEAFF. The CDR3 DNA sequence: TGTGCCAGCAGCTTGGGAGTGCTAGCGAACACTGAAGCTTTCTTT.

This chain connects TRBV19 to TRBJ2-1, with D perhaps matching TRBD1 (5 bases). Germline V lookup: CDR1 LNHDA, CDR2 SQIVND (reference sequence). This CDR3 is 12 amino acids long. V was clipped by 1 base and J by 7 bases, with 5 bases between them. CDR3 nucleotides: TGTGCCAGTAGTATAGGACAGAATGAGCAGTTCTTC. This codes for CASSIGQNEQFF. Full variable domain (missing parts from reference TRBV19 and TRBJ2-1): DGGITQSPKYLFRKEGQNVTLSCEQNLNHDAMYWYRQDPGQGLRLIYYSQIVNDFQKGDIAEGYSVSREKKESFPLTVTSAQKNPTAFYLCASSIGQNEQFFGPGTRLTVL.

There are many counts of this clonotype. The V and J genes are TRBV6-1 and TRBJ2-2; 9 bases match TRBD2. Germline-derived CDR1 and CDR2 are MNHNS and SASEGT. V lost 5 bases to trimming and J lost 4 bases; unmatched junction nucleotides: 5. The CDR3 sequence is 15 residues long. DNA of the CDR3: TGTGCCAGCAGTCCAAGCGGGAGGAGCACCGGGGAGCTGTTTTTT. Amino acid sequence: CASSPSGRSTGELFF.

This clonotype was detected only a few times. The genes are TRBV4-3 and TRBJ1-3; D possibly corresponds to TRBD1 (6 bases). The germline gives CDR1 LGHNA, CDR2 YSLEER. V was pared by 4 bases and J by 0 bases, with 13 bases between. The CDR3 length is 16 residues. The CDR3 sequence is CASSRKRGFSGNTIYF. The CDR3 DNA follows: TGCGCCAGCAGCCGAAAAAGGGGGTTCTCTGGAAACACCATATATTTT.

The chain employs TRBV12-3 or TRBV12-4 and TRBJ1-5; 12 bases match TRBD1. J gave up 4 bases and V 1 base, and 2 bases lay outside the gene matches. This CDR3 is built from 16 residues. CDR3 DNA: TGTGCCAGCAGTTTAGAGGGACAGGGGGCGAATCAGCCCCAGCATTTT. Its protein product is CASSLEGQGANQPQHF.

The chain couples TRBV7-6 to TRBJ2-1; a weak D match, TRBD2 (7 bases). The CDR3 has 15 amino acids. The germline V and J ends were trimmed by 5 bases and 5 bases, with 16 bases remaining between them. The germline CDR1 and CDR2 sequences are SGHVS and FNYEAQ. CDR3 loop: CASSRRGGINNEQFF. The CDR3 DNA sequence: TGTGCCAGCAGCAGAAGGGGGGGGATTAACAATGAGCAGTTCTTC.

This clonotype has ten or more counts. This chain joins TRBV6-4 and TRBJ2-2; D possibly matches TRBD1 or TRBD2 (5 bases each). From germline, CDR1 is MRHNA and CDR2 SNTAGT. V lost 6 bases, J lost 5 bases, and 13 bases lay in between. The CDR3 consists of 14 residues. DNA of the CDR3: TGTGCCAGCAGAAGTCGGGGCCAGACCGGGGAGCTGTTTTTT. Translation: CASRSRGQTGELFF.